What follows describes a single T cell receptor (beta chain). Its antigen is still unknown. The study separated CD4+ cells into CD45RA+ naive and CD45RA-negative memory subsets. This entry is derived from a study of shared clonotypes between healthy human individuals. The germline V and J ends were trimmed by 4 bases and 6 bases, with 16 bases remaining between them. The CDR3 covers 15 residues. Looked up from germline, CDR1 is SGDLS and CDR2 is YYNGEE. Findings and limits, study-wide: Naive subsets usually exceeded memory subsets in estimated richness. At large depth, rarefaction still showed sorted-subset sequencing to be incomplete.

TCRdb's table, derived via immunoSEQ multiplex PCR, lists solely in-frame clones and lacks some. The sample has over a million clones, 75% to 80% seen once; the top ten hold 0.5% to 0.65%. Sequenced material: memory CD4+ T cells from PBMCs. This sample's subset: CD45RA-negative fraction. This chain uses TRBV9 with TRBJ2-2; TRBD1 is a possible D gene (6 bases). The sequence came from a man aged 18 to 30 in good health. Some clones in this sample may be carry-over from other donors' samples. In DNA form, the CDR3 reads TGTGCCAGCAGCTACCGGGACACAACACCCGGGGAGCTGTTTTTT. Translating it yields CASSYRDTTPGELFF.